These 27 T cell receptor beta chains were all obtained from the same sample, sequenced in a study of Graves' ophthalmopathy and Graves' hyperthyroidism. RNA transcripts provided the template for amplifying TCR beta CDR3 regions. RT-PCR in the first round used HTBI primers; a second-round multiplex PCR followed. TCRdb re-called the multiplex PCR reads with MiXCR, one entry per CDR3 protein. This sample has under 350,000 distinct CDR3 sequences, with 15% to 20% found just once. The sequenced sample consisted of peripheral blood. These receptors were obtained from an adult man with Graves' ophthalmopathy.

This clonotype was picked up many times. The chain carries TRBV6-1 and TRBJ2-7; 7 bases are shared with TRBD1. J gave up 1 base and V 5 bases, and 11 bases lay outside the gene matches. This CDR3 is built from 16 residues. In germline, CDR1 is MNHNS, CDR2 SASEGT. The CDR3 loop reads CASSNDRDVLSYEQYF. The CDR3 DNA reads as TGTGCCAGCAGTAATGACAGGGACGTTTTATCCTACGAGCAGTACTTC.

This clonotype came up many times. The V and J genes are TRBV6-5 and TRBJ1-2; D call uncertain. Trimming removed 0 bases at V and 8 bases at J, with 7 bases between. This CDR3 has 12 amino acids. Looked up from germline, CDR1 is MNHEY and CDR2 is SVGAGI. The CDR3 reads CASSYSEGGYTF. CDR3 DNA: TGTGCCAGCAGTTACTCGGAGGGCGGCTACACCTTC.

At least ten counts were recorded for this clonotype. This chain joins TRBV7-8 and TRBJ1-1; no clear D gene. CDR3 length: 16 residues. The germline CDR1 and CDR2 sequences are SGHVS and FQNEAQ. With 2 bases removed from V and 0 bases from J, the gap between germline ends came to 13 bases. The chain's CDR3 is CASSLITSYMNTEAFF. CDR3 nucleotides: TGTGCCAGCAGCTTAATTACCTCTTACATGAACACTGAAGCTTTCTTT.

This clonotype showed up many times. J is TRBJ1-6 and V is TRBV7-2, with D tentatively TRBD1 (6 bases). CDR1 is SGHTA, CDR2 FQGNSA, per germline. The length of the CDR3 is 15 residues. Trimming removed 5 bases at V and 1 base at J, with 9 bases between. CDR3 sequence (DNA): TGTGCCAGCAGCCAGGGGCTGTCCTATAATTCACCCCTCCACTTT. This sequence encodes CASSQGLSYNSPLHF.

This clonotype was counted ten times or more. The chain employs TRBV7-3 and TRBJ1-1, with no clear D. V shed 4 bases and J shed 1 base, with 10 bases lying between them. The length of the CDR3 is 14 residues. Per germline, CDR1 SGHTA and CDR2 FQGTGA. CDR3 region: CASSSVGPNTEAFF. The CDR3 nucleotides read TGTGCCAGCAGCTCGGTGGGCCCGAACACTGAAGCTTTCTTT. Together with reference TRBV7-3 and TRBJ1-1, the CDR3 gives the full variable domain: GAGVSQTPSNKVTEKGKYVELRCDPISGHTALYWYRQSLGQGPEFLIYFQGTGAADDSGLPNDRFFAVRPEGSVSTLKIQRTERGDSAVYLCASSSVGPNTEAFFGQGTRLTVV.

This chain links TRBV28 with TRBJ2-5, with 11 bases matching TRBD1. The CDR3 loop spans 16 amino acids. J lost 2 bases, V lost 6 bases, and 8 bases had no gene match. CDR1 is MDHEN and CDR2 is SYDVKM in the germline V gene. The CDR3, as DNA: TGTGCCAGCAGCTCGGGACAGGGGGACTTTCAAGAGACCCAGTACTTC. It is translated as CASSSGQGDFQETQYF.

This clonotype was seen at least ten times. The chain couples TRBV6-4 to TRBJ2-5; 7 bases are a match to TRBD1. The CDR3 runs to 18 residues. CDR1 is MRHNA, CDR2 SNTAGT, per germline. J gave up 2 bases and V 4 bases, and 16 bases lay outside the gene matches. CDR3 nucleotide sequence: TGTGCCAGCAGTGCTGAGGTGGAGCGAGGGGACAGACAAGAGACCCAGTACTTC. Translating it yields CASSAEVERGDRQETQYF.

There are many counts of this clonotype. The chain combines TRBV5-1 with TRBJ2-7; perhaps D is TRBD1 or TRBD2 (5 bases each). The CDR3 length is 14 residues. Germline V CDR1 and CDR2: SGHRS, YFSETQ. The V end lost 6 bases, the J end lost 4 bases, and 17 bases lay between the germline ends. The CDR3 spells CASNNGDGPYEQYF. The CDR3 region has the DNA TGCGCCAGCAATAACGGGGACGGACCTTACGAGCAGTACTTC.

This clonotype was seen many times. The chain joins TRBV6-1 to TRBJ2-5; tentatively, D is TRBD1 or TRBD2 (5 bases each). The CDR3 contains 15 residues. Germline-derived CDR1 and CDR2 are MNHNS and SASEGT. Trimming took off 0 bases at V and 2 bases at J, with 10 bases between the two ends. The CDR3 DNA reads as TGTGCCAGCAGTGAAGCTCCGGGGCCGCAAGAGACCCAGTACTTC. It encodes CASSEAPGPQETQYF.

In its sample, this clonotype was seen many times. The V call is TRBV19, the J call TRBJ1-1; the match to TRBD1 covers 7 bases. Per the germline V gene, CDR1 is LNHDA and CDR2 is SQIVND (reference sequence). V shed 3 bases, J shed 1 base, and the junction held 5 bases outside the gene matches. This CDR3 has 15 residues. CDR3 protein: CASSITQGGNTEAFF. Here the CDR3 DNA reads TGTGCCAGTAGTATTACGCAGGGGGGGAACACTGAAGCTTTCTTT.

This clonotype was picked up many times. The chain uses TRBV12-5 and TRBJ1-5, with D possibly matching TRBD1 (6 bases). Trimming cost V 6 bases and J 0 bases, with 18 bases left between them. This CDR3 is built from 17 residues. Germline CDR1 and CDR2: LGHNT and FRNRAP. The DNA for the CDR3 is TGTGCTAGTGGACGACCGGAAGGGGGTGATAGCAATCAGCCCCAGCATTTT. It specifies CASGRPEGGDSNQPQHF.

Only a few counts were recorded for this clonotype. V and J are TRBV9 and TRBJ1-1, with 10 nucleotides matching TRBD1. V shed 2 bases and J 8 bases; nucleotides not matched to a gene: 9. Germline loops: CDR1 SGDLS, CDR2 YYNGEE. The CDR3 spans 15 residues. In nucleotides, the CDR3 is TGTGCCAGCAGCGTCGGGACAGGGGCCCGTTTCGAAGCTTTCTTT. It codes for CASSVGTGARFEAFF.

This clonotype came up many times. The rearrangement links TRBV6-4 to TRBJ2-2, with D possibly being TRBD1 (5 bases). This CDR3 is 12 amino acids long. Germline V CDR1 and CDR2: MRHNA, SNTAGT. Trimming shortened V by 6 bases and J by 4 bases, and 6 bases separated the two germline ends. The CDR3 here is CASRDTTGELFF. In DNA form, the CDR3 reads TGTGCCAGCAGGGACACCACCGGGGAGCTGTTTTTT.

This clonotype has at least ten counts. V gene TRBV19 combines with J gene TRBJ1-2; 7 nucleotides align to TRBD1. The CDR3 covers 15 residues. Germline V gene data show CDR1 as LNHDA and CDR2 as SQIVND (reference sequence). V shed 5 bases, J shed 2 bases, and the junction held 8 bases outside the gene matches. The CDR3 DNA follows: TGTGCCAGTAGTCCCACAGGGGAATTAAACTATGGCTACACCTTC. Translated: CASSPTGELNYGYTF.

This chain uses TRBV18 with TRBJ2-2; D is unclear. Germline lookup yields CDR1 KGHSH and CDR2 LQKENI. This CDR3 contains 16 residues. V was pared by 3 bases and J by 2 bases, with 13 bases between. The CDR3 DNA reads as TGTGCCAGCTCACCCCCCTCGGGTTATAACACCGGGGAGCTGTTTTTT. It yields the protein CASSPPSGYNTGELFF.

At least ten counts were recorded for this clonotype. The rearrangement joins TRBV12-3 or TRBV12-4 to TRBJ1-3; no reliable D call. CDR3 length: 14 amino acids. V lost 5 bases and J lost 0, with 8 bases in between. CDR3 sequence: CASSEHNSGNTIYF. The DNA for the CDR3 is TGTGCCAGCAGTGAGCATAACTCTGGAAACACCATATATTTT.

This clonotype came up many times. The J gene is TRBJ2-7, the V gene TRBV4-1; 9 bases are shared with TRBD2. CDR3 length equals 18 residues. Germline loops: CDR1 MGHRA, CDR2 YSYEKL. The V and J ends lost 4 bases and 0 bases, in that order; junction bases with no gene match: 13. The CDR3 bases are TGCGCCAGCAGCCGCGACCCTGAGGCGGGGGGGACCTCCTACGAGCAGTACTTC. Translated: CASSRDPEAGGTSYEQYF.

This clonotype was counted ten times or more. The V gene is TRBV27, the J gene TRBJ1-1; D is uncertain. There are 14 residues in the CDR3. Trimming removed 7 bases at V and 5 bases at J, with 17 bases between. The germline gives CDR1 MNHEY, CDR2 SMNVEV (reference sequence). The CDR3 DNA sequence: TGTGCCAGCACCCCCCTAACGGGAGCGACTGAAGCTTTCTTT. Its translation: CASTPLTGATEAFF.

In its sample, this clonotype was seen many times. The chain carries TRBV6-2 or TRBV6-3 and TRBJ2-7, with a possible D match to TRBD1 (5 bases). This CDR3 has 13 residues. Germline V CDR1 and CDR2: MNHEY, SVGEGT. Trimming took 2 bases from V and 3 from J, leaving 8 bases between them. CDR3 sequence: CASSYDRNYEQYF. In DNA, the CDR3 is TGTGCCAGCAGTTACGACAGAAACTACGAGCAGTACTTC.

The table lists this clonotype with many counts. This rearrangement joins TRBV20-1 to TRBJ2-7, with D uncertain. The CDR3 has 11 residues. V lost 5 bases to trimming and J lost 4 bases, with 9 bases between them. Germline V gene lookup returns CDR1 DFQATT and CDR2 SNEGSKA (reference sequence). This CDR3 is CSAPDQYEQYF. CDR3 DNA sequence: TGCAGTGCTCCGGACCAATACGAGCAGTACTTC.

This clonotype was detected ten times or more. The V and J genes are TRBV30 and TRBJ2-2, with D possibly matching TRBD1 (5 bases). The CDR3 contains 15 residues. The V gene lost 0 bases and the J gene lost 2 bases, with 10 bases spanning the gap. Germline V gives CDR1 GTSNPN, CDR2 SVGIG (reference sequence). DNA of the CDR3: TGTGCCTGGAGTGTAAATGGGGCAAACACCGGGGAGCTGTTTTTT. This translates into CAWSVNGANTGELFF. The full variable domain, rest sourced from reference TRBV30 and TRBJ2-2, is SQTIHQWPATLVQPVGSPLSLECTVEGTSNPNLYWYRQAAGRGLQLLFYSVGIGQISSEVPQNLSASRPQDRQFILSSKKLLLSDSGFYLCAWSVNGANTGELFFGEGSRLTVL.

This clonotype was detected ten times or more. The chain employs TRBV11-2 and TRBJ2-7; 9 nucleotides line up with TRBD2. V dropped 5 bases and J dropped 7; count of bases not matched to a gene: 12. The CDR3 spans 15 residues. Germline V gene data show CDR1 as SGHAT and CDR2 as FQNNGV. CDR3 residues: CASSLGGTSLGEQYF. For the CDR3, the DNA is TGTGCCAGCAGCCTAGGAGGGACTAGCCTCGGGGAGCAGTACTTC.

The sample holds many counts of this clonotype. V usage is TRBV6-5 and J usage is TRBJ2-7; no firm D call. The V gene lost 0 bases and the J gene lost 5 bases, with 20 bases spanning the gap. The V gene's germline CDR1 is MNHEY and CDR2 SVGAGI. The CDR3 extends over 17 amino acids. CDR3 sequence reads: CASSYSKFKMGYNEQYF. The DNA for the CDR3 is TGTGCCAGCAGTTACTCGAAATTCAAGATGGGATACAACGAGCAGTACTTC.

This clonotype was seen ten or more times. The gene calls are TRBV6-2 or TRBV6-3 and TRBJ2-2; 11 bases fit TRBD1. Germline V gene data show CDR1 as MNHEY and CDR2 as SVGEGT. V lost 6 bases to trimming and J lost 9 bases; unmatched junction nucleotides: 12. The CDR3 runs to 16 residues. The DNA for the CDR3 is TGTGCCAGCAGCAATGGACAGGGGGCTCTACTAAGGGAGCTGTTTTTT. This translates into CASSNGQGALLRELFF.

The CDR3 nucleotides are TGCGCCAGCAGCCCGGGACAGGGAGGCTCTCAGCCCCAGCATTTT. It translates to CASSPGQGGSQPQHF. V is TRBV4-1 and J is TRBJ1-5, with 9 nucleotides matching TRBD1. Losses at the gene ends were 4 bases for V and 6 bases for J; bases not matched to a gene: 7. CDR1 MGHRA and CDR2 YSYEKL come from the germline V gene. CDR3 length: 15 residues.

This clonotype was picked up many times. The gene calls are TRBV4-2 and TRBJ1-6; D unresolved. Looked up from germline, CDR1 is LGHNA and CDR2 is YNFKEQ. The CDR3 totals 13 residues. V lost 6 bases and J lost 8, with 11 bases in between. CDR3 in amino acids: CASSPDRDSPLHF. The CDR3 DNA reads TGTGCCAGCAGTCCGGACCGGGATTCACCCCTCCACTTT.

This clonotype was seen at least ten times. The V gene is TRBV20-1, the J gene TRBJ2-7; D perhaps matches TRBD2 (6 bases). Germline V lookup: CDR1 DFQATT, CDR2 SNEGSKA (reference sequence). This CDR3 is 14 amino acids long. V gave up 2 bases and J gave up 5 bases, with 16 bases separating them. CDR3 DNA sequence: TGCAGTGCTAGACGAAGCGGGTTATTCGACGAGCAGTACTTC. It is translated as CSARRSGLFDEQYF.